A single sample is the source of the 9 T cell receptor beta chains below, sequenced in a study of T cells in Graves' hyperthyroidism and ophthalmopathy. RNA transcripts served as the template for amplifying TCR beta CDR3 regions. With the HTBI primer set, the TCR CDR3 went through a first round of RT-PCR. TCRdb reanalysed the multiplex PCR reads using MiXCR and keeps one entry per CDR3 protein. This table holds about 260,000 distinct CDR3 sequences, around 20% found once. The sample was blood. These receptors were taken from a man aged 25 to 40 with Graves' ophthalmopathy.

At least ten counts were recorded for this clonotype. The V and J genes are TRBV30 and TRBJ2-1, with a possible D match to TRBD2 (5 bases). Trimming shortened V by 3 bases and J by 7 bases, and 19 bases separated the two germline ends. The CDR3 has 15 residues. The V gene's germline CDR1 is GTSNPN and CDR2 SVGIG (reference sequence). The CDR3 bases are TGTGCCTGGAGGGACTCTAACTACCCGAAGAATGAGCAGTTCTTC. Protein sequence: CAWRDSNYPKNEQFF.

The CDR3 reads CASSSEQGTDTQYF. Here the CDR3 DNA reads TGTGCCAGCAGCTCTGAACAGGGCACAGATACGCAGTATTTT. The chain carries TRBV7-6 and TRBJ2-3; a possible D gene is TRBD1 (5 bases). Deletions cut 4 bases from V and 1 base from J, with 9 bases between. Per the germline V gene, CDR1 is SGHVS and CDR2 is FNYEAQ. The CDR3 has 14 amino acids.

The CDR3 spells CASSYDRAGANVLTF. In nucleotides, the CDR3 is TGTGCCAGCAGTTACGACAGGGCTGGGGCCAACGTCCTGACTTTC. The chain combines TRBV6-6 with TRBJ2-6; 7 bases match TRBD1. This CDR3 is built from 15 residues. CDR1 and CDR2 from the germline V gene are MNHNY and SVGAGI (reference sequence). Germline trimming cut 2 bases from V and 2 bases from J; bases unmatched to any gene: 0.

In this sample, this clonotype turned up many times. This rearrangement joins TRBV7-9 to TRBJ1-1, with D uncertain. This CDR3 comprises 14 residues. Per the germline V gene, CDR1 is SEHNR and CDR2 is FQNEAQ (reference sequence). V was cut by 2 bases and J by 0 bases, with 7 bases left in between. DNA of the CDR3: TGTGCCAGCAGCTTAATAGGAATGAACACTGAAGCTTTCTTT. Its protein product is CASSLIGMNTEAFF.

This clonotype was observed a few times. This chain uses TRBV7-3 with TRBJ2-1, with 11 bases lining up with TRBD2. The CDR3 runs 16 residues. The germline CDR1 and CDR2 sequences are SGHTA and FQGTGA. Germline trimming cut 5 bases from V and 6 bases from J; bases unmatched to any gene: 9. This chain's CDR3 is CASSLDSGRVSNEQFF. The CDR3 bases are TGTGCCAGCAGCCTTGATAGCGGGAGGGTTTCCAATGAGCAGTTCTTC.

This clonotype was counted only a few times. This chain connects TRBV6-1 to TRBJ2-2, with 10 bases identical to TRBD1. Germline-derived CDR1 and CDR2 are MNHNS and SASEGT. The trim removed 4 bases at V and 4 bases at J, leaving 12 bases unmatched. The CDR3 extends over 18 amino acids. The CDR3 coding sequence is TGTGCCAGCAGTGCCTCCGGGACAGGGGTTTTCGGCACCGGGGAGCTGTTTTTT. The encoded protein is CASSASGTGVFGTGELFF.

The V and J genes are TRBV20-1 and TRBJ1-6; D is ambiguous. Trimming took 1 base from V and 8 from J, leaving 12 bases between them. The CDR3 extends over 14 amino acids. Germline assignment: CDR1 DFQATT and CDR2 SNEGSKA (reference sequence). The CDR3 DNA reads as TGCAGTGCTAGAGTTTCCGGTCGGGATTCACCCCTCCACTTT. Residues: CSARVSGRDSPLHF.

This clonotype has just a few counts. A single base separates this from a much larger clone, so it may be a read error. The rearrangement joins TRBV9 to TRBJ2-3; 9 bases align to TRBD2. From germline, CDR1 is SGDLS and CDR2 YYNGEE. The CDR3 has 17 amino acids. CDR3 bases: TGTGCCAGCAGCCAAGACCAGCTAGCGGGAAGGGCAGATGCGCAGTATTTT. Its protein is CASSQDQLAGRADAQYF.

This clonotype has more than one count but fewer than ten. CDR3 protein: CASMGVFGSDQPQHF. CDR3 DNA: TGTGCCAGTATGGGAGTCTTCGGATCCGATCAGCCCCAGCATTTT. This rearrangement joins TRBV6-2 or TRBV6-3 to TRBJ1-5; D is unclear. This CDR3 spans 15 amino acids. Trimming stripped 9 bases from V and 5 bases from J, with 20 bases between. CDR1 and CDR2 from the germline V gene are MNHEY and SVGEGT.